This T cell receptor beta chain came from a study of T-cell memory formation after mild COVID-19. Study at large: Largely donor-specific TCR clusters were found.

Study-level findings and limits: Clones contracting across day 15 to 85 had a balanced CD4/CD8 profile; later expanding clones leaned CD4+.

TCRdb passed the 5' RACE reads through MiXCR, listing each CDR3 protein once. The sample contains approximately 180,000 distinct CDR3 sequences, 16% of which appear only once. This clonotype was detected only a few times. Its antigen is as yet unknown. Germline V gives CDR1 ENHRY, CDR2 SYGVKD. CDR3 length: 14 amino acids. Trimming removed 4 bases from V and 4 bases from J; junction bases left unmatched: 6. The specimen sequenced was PBMCs or a T cell subset sorted from them (not recorded which). This TCR derives from an adult woman who had mild COVID-19 (a few samples of this study predate the infection). Cell type and time point are not known. The gene calls are TRBV10-3 and TRBJ1-1; 7 nucleotides agree with TRBD1. The CDR3 here is CAISGTGYGTEAFF. In DNA form, the CDR3 reads TGTGCCATCAGTGGGACAGGTTATGGCACTGAAGCTTTCTTT.